What follows are 30 T cell receptor beta chains derived from one specimen sequenced in a study of response to subunit inactivated influenza vaccine. TCRdb re-analysed the RT-PCR reads in MiXCR, keeping a single row per CDR3 protein. Found here are roughly 550,000 distinct CDR3 sequences, under 25% of them singletons; the top ten hold about 2.8%. Another study also made use of these data, one on T cells expressing NK-cell markers. That work contributes: For TCR beta, cDNA was produced by 5'RACE template switching with UMIs.

The sample in question was CD4+ T cells sorted from PBMCs, obtained about 11 days after vaccination. These TCRs come from a man aged 45-65 years who received an inactivated influenza vaccine.

The V and J genes are TRBV5-1 and TRBJ2-2; 12 nucleotides match TRBD2. J was trimmed by 5 bases and V by 4 bases; bases with no gene match: 12. The V gene's germline CDR1 is SGHRS and CDR2 YFSETQ. The CDR3 covers 18 residues. CDR3 coding DNA: TGCGCCAGCAGCACCGGACTAGCGGGATCCGCGAGGACCGGGGAGCTGTTTTTT. Translated, it gives CASSTGLAGSARTGELFF. Using reference TRBV5-1 and TRBJ2-2 for the parts outside the CDR3, the full variable domain is KAGVTQTPRYLIKTRGQQVTLSCSPISGHRSVSWYQQTPGQGLQFLFEYFSETQRNKGNFPGRFSGRQFSNSRSEMNVSTLELGDSALYLCASSTGLAGSARTGELFFGEGSRLTVL.

The rearrangement uses TRBV7-6 and TRBJ1-2, with D tentatively TRBD1 (6 bases). Germline CDR1 SGHVS, CDR2 FNYEAQ. Trimming removed 0 bases at V and 0 bases at J, with 11 bases between. The CDR3 covers 16 residues. The CDR3 reads CASSLAAGASNYGYTF. Here the CDR3 DNA reads TGTGCCAGCAGCTTAGCGGCGGGGGCCTCTAACTATGGCTACACCTTC. Looking up the rest from reference TRBV7-6 and TRBJ1-2 gives the full variable domain: GAGVSQSPRYKVTKRGQDVALRCDPISGHVSLYWYRQALGQGPEFLTYFNYEAQQDKSGLPNDRFSAERPEGSISTLTIQRTEQRDSAMYRCASSLAAGASNYGYTFGSGTRLTVV.

There are a few counts of this clonotype. The CDR3 loop reads CASSLGGGRSYGYTF. For the CDR3, the DNA is TGTGCCAGCAGTTTGGGAGGAGGTCGATCCTATGGCTACACCTTC. The rearrangement uses TRBV27 and TRBJ1-2; D is uncertain. This CDR3 has 15 residues. Trimming took 3 bases from V and 4 from J, leaving 15 bases between them. CDR1 and CDR2 from the germline V gene are MNHEY and SMNVEV (reference sequence).

The chain uses TRBV28 and TRBJ2-7; TRBD2 agrees at 9 bases. The CDR3 contains 18 residues. The V gene's germline CDR1 is MDHEN and CDR2 SYDVKM. V was pared by 1 base and J by 0 bases, with 10 bases of the junction left unmatched. The CDR3 reads CASSLSNGLAQSSYEQYF. The CDR3 region has the DNA TGTGCCAGCAGTTTATCAAATGGACTAGCGCAGAGCTCCTACGAGCAGTACTTC.

V usage is TRBV6-2 or TRBV6-3 and J usage is TRBJ2-7; 8 positions match TRBD1. Germline V gives CDR1 MNHEY, CDR2 SVGEGT. The CDR3 sequence is 15 residues long. The V gene end was trimmed by 2 bases and the J gene end by 3 bases; junction bases not matched to a gene: 6. This CDR3 is CASSYHLGQDYEQYF. In nucleotides, the CDR3 is TGTGCCAGCAGTTACCACCTGGGACAGGACTACGAGCAGTACTTC.

The table lists this clonotype with a few counts. V and J are TRBV5-1 and TRBJ2-2; the D gene is possibly TRBD2 (6 bases). Trimming left V 0 bases short and J 4 bases short, with 13 bases between. This CDR3 spans 16 amino acids. Germline CDR1 is SGHRS and CDR2 is YFSETQ. The DNA of the CDR3 is TGCGCCAGCAGCTTGGAGGTCGGGAGCACCACCGGGGAGCTGTTTTTT. Protein: CASSLEVGSTTGELFF. The whole variable domain, remainder taken from reference TRBV5-1 and TRBJ2-2, is KAGVTQTPRYLIKTRGQQVTLSCSPISGHRSVSWYQQTPGQGLQFLFEYFSETQRNKGNFPGRFSGRQFSNSRSEMNVSTLELGDSALYLCASSLEVGSTTGELFFGEGSRLTVL.

This clonotype was observed a few times. The chain couples TRBV7-8 to TRBJ1-4; 7 bases agree with TRBD1. The CDR3 consists of 14 residues. Germline lookup yields CDR1 SGHVS and CDR2 FQNEAQ. Losses at the gene ends were 0 bases for V and 14 bases for J; bases not matched to a gene: 9. Here the CDR3 DNA reads TGTGCCAGCAGCTTAGCGTCGGAGCAGGACAGGCTGTTTTTT. As protein: CASSLASEQDRLFF.

Comment on this clonotype: A read error is possible here, since a much larger clone lies one base away. The chain combines TRBV7-9 with TRBJ1-1; D is uncertain. The V end was cut by 3 bases, the J end by 0 bases, with 8 bases between. CDR3 size: 14 residues. Germline V lookup: CDR1 SEHNR, CDR2 FQNEAQ (reference sequence). In DNA, the CDR3 is TGTGCCAGCAGCTTCGGGCCAGTGAACACTGAAGCTTTCTTT. Protein sequence: CASSFGPVNTEAFF. The whole variable domain, remainder taken from reference TRBV7-9 and TRBJ1-1, is DTGVSQNPRHKITKRGQNVTFRCDPISEHNRLYWYRQTLGQGPEFLTYFQNEAQLEKSRLLSDRFSAERPKGSFSTLEIQRTEQGDSAMYLCASSFGPVNTEAFFGQGTRLTVV.

The rearrangement links TRBV5-6 to TRBJ1-4; TRBD1 agrees at 9 bases. Germline V CDR1 and CDR2: SGHDT, YYEEEE. Trimming at V came to 4 bases and at J to 0 bases, leaving 4 bases not matched to a gene. The CDR3 consists of 16 residues. The CDR3 loop is CASSRGQGATNEKLFF. The CDR3 DNA reads as TGTGCCAGCAGCCGGGGACAGGGCGCAACTAATGAAAAACTGTTTTTT.

The V gene is TRBV10-3, the J gene TRBJ1-3; weak D call: TRBD1 (6 bases). V was pared by 11 bases and J by 0 bases, with 14 bases between. This CDR3 contains 14 residues. Germline assignment: CDR1 ENHRY and CDR2 SYGVKD. The CDR3 bases are TGTGCCTCCATGGACAGCGGCTCTGGAAACACCATATATTTT. Translation: CASMDSGSGNTIYF.

The chain is built from TRBV29-1 and TRBJ2-3, with D unclear. Looked up from germline, CDR1 is SQVTM and CDR2 is ANQGSEA. The V and J ends lost 4 bases and 1 base respectively, with 3 bases between them. This CDR3 is 11 amino acids long. The CDR3: CSVGGTDTQYF. CDR3 bases: TGCAGCGTTGGGGGCACAGATACGCAGTATTTT.

The rearrangement uses TRBV6-1 and TRBJ1-1; no reliable D call. The germline CDR1 and CDR2 sequences are MNHNS and SASEGT. This CDR3 is built from 14 residues. V lost 5 bases and J 1 base, leaving 11 bases between the germline ends. The chain's CDR3 is CASSTGDGNTEAFF. The CDR3 coding sequence is TGTGCCAGCAGTACCGGGGATGGGAACACTGAAGCTTTCTTT.

V gene TRBV27 combines with J gene TRBJ2-1, with D hard to call. Trimming stripped 5 bases from V and 2 bases from J, with 13 bases between. This CDR3 contains 15 residues. CDR1 and CDR2 (germline): MNHEY, SMNVEV (reference sequence). The CDR3 sequence: CASSPSTPTYNEQFF. CDR3 bases: TGTGCCAGCAGTCCGAGTACCCCGACCTACAATGAGCAGTTCTTC.

This chain uses TRBV20-1 with TRBJ2-7; D is ambiguous. Germline V lookup: CDR1 DFQATT, CDR2 SNEGSKA (reference sequence). The germline V and J ends were trimmed by 6 bases and 6 bases, with 21 bases remaining between them. CDR3 length: 14 residues. The CDR3, as DNA: TGCAGTGCGAAAGATAGCTATTCGGTTTCCGAGCAGTACTTC. Protein product: CSAKDSYSVSEQYF.

The chain employs TRBV6-1 and TRBJ2-7; D may be TRBD1 (6 bases). The CDR3 extends over 13 amino acids. Germline CDR1 reads MNHNS; CDR2 reads SASEGT. The V end lost 6 bases, the J end lost 4 bases, and 13 bases lay between the germline ends. CDR3 nucleotides: TGTGCCAGCAGACGCCAGGGGTCTTACGAGCAGTACTTC. Protein sequence: CASRRQGSYEQYF.

This rearrangement joins TRBV20-1 to TRBJ2-1; TRBD1 matches at 7 bases. This CDR3 has 14 residues. Germline V gene lookup returns CDR1 DFQATT and CDR2 SNEGSKA (reference sequence). After removal of 6 bases from V and 6 bases from J, the junction contained 11 bases not matched to a gene. In DNA form, the CDR3 reads TGCAGTGCCGAAAAATGGACAGGTCGCAATGAGCAGTTCTTC. It specifies CSAEKWTGRNEQFF.

The J gene is TRBJ2-7, the V gene TRBV3-1, with D perhaps TRBD1 (5 bases). Germline V gene data show CDR1 as LGHDT and CDR2 as YNNKEL (reference sequence). There are 15 residues in the CDR3. V was cut by 0 bases and J by 2 bases, with 11 bases left in between. Here the CDR3 reads CASSQETGRAYEQYF. CDR3 coding DNA: TGTGCCAGCAGCCAAGAAACAGGCCGCGCCTACGAGCAGTACTTC.

In this sample, this clonotype turned up a few times. The chain recombines TRBV7-2 with TRBJ2-7; 9 bases align to TRBD2. The CDR3 runs to 15 residues. J lost 4 bases, V lost 7 bases, and 11 bases had no gene match. In germline, CDR1 is SGHTA, CDR2 FQGNSA. For the CDR3, the DNA is TGTGCCAGCACACCCCTAGCGGGATTGCTTTACGAGCAGTACTTC. Translating gives CASTPLAGLLYEQYF.

This clonotype appeared many times. The chain employs TRBV7-2 and TRBJ2-7, with 10 bases matching TRBD2. V lost 5 bases, J lost 7 bases, and 8 bases stayed unmatched. CDR3 length: 14 amino acids. CDR1 and CDR2 (germline): SGHTA, FQGNSA. CDR3 DNA: TGTGCCAGCAGCGCAATAGCGGGAGGTGAAGAGCAGTACTTC. Its protein product is CASSAIAGGEEQYF.

A few counts support this clonotype. The rearrangement joins TRBV10-3 to TRBJ2-3; no definite D call. There are 14 residues in the CDR3. V was cut by 6 bases and J by 3 bases, with 13 bases left in between. Germline CDR1 reads ENHRY; CDR2 reads SYGVKD. This CDR3 is CAIRVSVVTDTQYF. The CDR3, as DNA: TGTGCCATCAGGGTCTCCGTTGTAACAGATACGCAGTATTTT.

Details on this clonotype: The junction departs from germline at one end; a sequencing error may be responsible. This chain uses TRBV29-1 with TRBJ2-5, with 8 bases identical to TRBD1. From germline, CDR1 is SQVTM and CDR2 ANQGSEA. This CDR3 has 12 amino acids. CDR3 protein: CSVGASTGQALF. As DNA, the CDR3 is TGCAGCGTTGGGGCCTCCACGGGACAGGCTCTTTTC.

This clonotype was counted at least ten times. The V call is TRBV24-1, the J call TRBJ2-1; 7 positions match TRBD2. Unmatched junction bases numbered 14, after V lost 6 bases and J lost 10 bases. Germline V gene data show CDR1 as KGHDR and CDR2 as SFDVKD. The CDR3 is made up of 15 amino acids. Written as DNA, the CDR3 is TGTGCCACCAGTCAACTCGTAGCGGGTCTTGGGGAGCAGTTCTTC. Residues: CATSQLVAGLGEQFF.

This clonotype was counted between two and nine times. The rearrangement uses TRBV20-1 and TRBJ1-4; D not certain. Per germline, CDR1 DFQATT and CDR2 SNEGSKA (reference sequence). V dropped 0 bases and J dropped 4 bases, with 12 bases sitting between them. The CDR3 is 15 residues long. In DNA form, the CDR3 reads TGCAGTGCTAGAGATGCGGGAGGGTTTAATGAAAAACTGTTTTTT. Translated, it gives CSARDAGGFNEKLFF.

At least ten counts were recorded for this clonotype. Germline and junction disagree at one end, which may indicate a read error. The gene calls are TRBV27 and TRBJ2-1, with TRBD2 identical over 9 bases. CDR3 length: 15 residues. From germline, CDR1 is MNHEY and CDR2 SMNVEV (reference sequence). The CDR3 spells CASSYRSGRYSEQFF. The CDR3 DNA sequence: TGTGCCAGCAGTTACCGTAGCGGGAGATACAGTGAGCAGTTCTTC.

This clonotype was recorded a few times. Written as DNA, the CDR3 is TGTGCCAGCCACAGGGGAGTGGAAGAGACCCAGTACTTC. Translating gives CASHRGVEETQYF. This chain uses TRBV5-4 with TRBJ2-5, with TRBD1 matching over 7 bases. The CDR3 consists of 13 residues. Germline V lookup: CDR1 SGHNT, CDR2 YYREEE (reference sequence). The V segment lost 7 bases and the J segment 3 bases; nucleotides outside the gene matches: 6.

This clonotype occurred a few times. The chain couples TRBV10-2 to TRBJ2-1; D is undetermined. Germline V gene lookup returns CDR1 WSHSY and CDR2 SAAADI. CDR3 length equals 13 residues. Trimming removed 5 bases from V and 8 bases from J, with 13 bases in between. DNA for the CDR3: TGCGCCAGCAGTCGCCCACGGAGTTATGAGCAGTTCTTC. Encoded protein: CASSRPRSYEQFF.

This clonotype was seen more than once but under ten times. The genes are TRBV7-8 and TRBJ2-5; 7 nucleotides match TRBD1. V lost 5 bases and J lost 2; bases outside the gene matches: 8. Germline-derived CDR1 and CDR2 are SGHVS and FQNEAQ. The CDR3 loop spans 15 amino acids. The CDR3 is CASSARQGEQETQYF. In nucleotides, the CDR3 is TGTGCCAGCAGCGCCCGACAGGGAGAACAAGAGACCCAGTACTTC.

The V call is TRBV19, the J call TRBJ2-7; 12 positions match TRBD1. V gave up 8 bases and J gave up 4 bases; unmatched junction bases: 12. Per germline, CDR1 LNHDA and CDR2 SQIVND (reference sequence). The CDR3 length is 16 residues. CDR3 sequence reads: CASAGTGGAGGYEQYF. The CDR3 DNA reads TGTGCCAGTGCCGGGACAGGGGGCGCCGGAGGTTACGAGCAGTACTTC.

This rearrangement joins TRBV5-6 to TRBJ1-5, with D hard to call. This CDR3 is 15 amino acids long. CDR1 and CDR2 (germline): SGHDT, YYEEEE. V was cut by 0 bases and J by 6 bases, with 13 bases left in between. Written as DNA, the CDR3 is TGTGCCAGCAGCTTGGCGGGGAGTCGGAGTCAGCCCCAGCATTTT. This gives the protein CASSLAGSRSQPQHF.

This clonotype was seen a handful of times. DNA of the CDR3: TGTGCCTGGAGACAGGGAAGGTATGGCTACACCTTC. This encodes CAWRQGRYGYTF. This chain uses TRBV30 with TRBJ1-2; a weak D match, TRBD1 (6 bases). Trimming took 3 bases from V and 5 from J, leaving 10 bases between them. This CDR3 comprises 12 residues. Germline V lookup: CDR1 GTSNPN, CDR2 SVGIG (reference sequence).